This T cell receptor beta chain originates from a study of cytomegalovirus exposure and HLA in healthy donors. Study as a whole: Genotyping of some 400 donors showed that around 85% belonged to the Caucasian-associated ancestry cluster. Study-wide findings and caveats: A missense DCLRE1C variant was associated with V- and J-gene trimming of TCR beta chains in a later analysis, and an independent cohort replicated the association. Earlier analysis looked at TCR beta V segments, and most were productive about 87% or about 30% of the time. HLA-A and HLA-B allele assignments for most subjects were reportedly predicted accurately using TCR beta sequences.

Comments on this clone: Antigen: not known.

The primer mix had 60 Vbeta and 13 Jbeta primers. Sequencing used immunoSEQ multiplex PCR; TCRdb keeps in-frame clones, though not all of them. The data hold about 140,000 clones, with about four fifths observed a single time. Losses at the gene ends were 3 bases for V and 10 bases for J; bases not matched to a gene: 17. CDR1 is SGDLS, CDR2 YYNGEE, per germline. The CDR3 is made up of 16 amino acids. The TCR comes from a woman between 35 and 50 years old in good health and CMV-seronegative. Specimen: PBMCs. The genes are TRBV9 and TRBJ1-2, with 8 positions matching TRBD1. This chain's CDR3 is CASSAQLGQGGKYYTF. CDR3 in DNA: TGTGCCAGCAGCGCCCAGTTAGGACAGGGAGGAAAATACTACACCTTC.